The 21 T cell receptor beta chains below come from one sample, sequenced in a study of shared clonotypes between healthy human individuals. Using immunoSEQ multiplex PCR, the repertoire was profiled, and TCRdb retains in-frame clones only, with some absent. In the table there are roughly 1,100,000 clones, about 70% of which are singletons. Sequencing used memory CD4+ T cells sorted from blood. Subset defined: CD45RA-negative fraction. The receptors were gathered from a man aged 18 to 30 in good health.

V usage is TRBV28 and J usage is TRBJ1-2, with D possibly being TRBD1 (6 bases). Germline V gene sequence: CDR1 MDHEN, CDR2 SYDVKM. V lost 7 bases, J lost 6 bases, and 15 bases lay in between. The CDR3 length is 13 residues. CDR3 protein: CASNLPGADGYTF. The CDR3 DNA is TGTGCCAGCAACCTCCCAGGGGCCGATGGCTACACCTTC.

The CDR3 protein is CASRALSGGSEQFF. DNA for the CDR3: TGTGCCAGCAGAGCTCTTTCGGGCGGGTCTGAGCAGTTCTTC. This chain uses TRBV6-5 with TRBJ2-1, with D possibly TRBD2 on 5 matching bases. Per germline, CDR1 MNHEY and CDR2 SVGAGI. Trimming took 6 bases from V and 9 from J, leaving 18 bases between them. This CDR3 comprises 14 residues.

The chain carries TRBV15 and TRBJ1-3, with a possible D match to TRBD1 (6 bases). Per the germline V gene, CDR1 is LNHNV and CDR2 is YYDKDF (reference sequence). The ends were cut back, 4 bases at V and 2 bases at J, with 21 bases in the middle. There are 18 residues in the CDR3. The CDR3 region has the DNA TGTGCCACCAGCAAGGGGGTAGAGGGCAGACTGGCTGGAAACACCATATATTTT. This sequence encodes CATSKGVEGRLAGNTIYF.

As DNA, the CDR3 is TGTGCCAGCAGCTCCAGCCCCGGAAAAGATACGCAGTATTTT. It encodes CASSSSPGKDTQYF. The V call is TRBV7-2, the J call TRBJ2-3; D is ambiguous. This CDR3 is 14 amino acids long. Germline assignment: CDR1 SGHTA and CDR2 FQGNSA. The V gene lost 4 bases and the J gene lost 5 bases, with 13 bases spanning the gap.

Here the CDR3 reads CASSVGLAGPRRDNEQFF. The CDR3 bases are TGTGCCAGCAGCGTAGGACTAGCGGGCCCCCGACGCGACAATGAGCAGTTCTTC. This chain connects TRBV9 to TRBJ2-1; 10 bases match TRBD2. CDR3 length: 18 amino acids. CDR1 is SGDLS and CDR2 is YYNGEE in the germline V gene. V trimming: 0 bases; J trimming: 5 bases; junction bases outside the gene matches: 11.

The chain has TRBV5-1 and TRBJ2-3; no clear D. Looked up from germline, CDR1 is SGHRS and CDR2 is YFSETQ. Trimming took 0 bases from V and 4 from J, leaving 12 bases between them. CDR3 length: 15 residues. The CDR3 reads CASSLVWNTADTQYF. The CDR3 coding sequence is TGCGCCAGCAGCTTGGTTTGGAATACGGCAGATACGCAGTATTTT.

The chain is built from TRBV7-9 and TRBJ2-4, with D unclear. CDR1 and CDR2 (germline): SEHNR, FQNEAQ (reference sequence). There are 15 residues in the CDR3. Trimming cost V 5 bases and J 0 bases, with 11 bases left between them. The CDR3 DNA follows: TGTGCCAGCAGCCCCGACTCTTTAGCCAAAAACATTCAGTACTTC. Its translation is CASSPDSLAKNIQYF.

J is TRBJ2-7 and V is TRBV5-5; 12 bases line up with TRBD1. V lost 5 bases to trimming and J lost 5 bases; unmatched junction nucleotides: 14. CDR1 SGHKS and CDR2 YYEKEE come from the germline V gene (reference sequence). This CDR3 contains 17 residues. For the CDR3, the DNA is TGTGCCAGCAGTAGCGGGACAGGGGGCGCGGTAACCAACGAGCAGTACTTC. It codes for CASSSGTGGAVTNEQYF.

This clone was seen a single time. V gene TRBV4-1 combines with J gene TRBJ2-7; 7 bases map to TRBD2. V shed 4 bases and J 3 bases; nucleotides not matched to a gene: 6. This CDR3 is 14 amino acids long. Per germline, CDR1 MGHRA and CDR2 YSYEKL. The CDR3 nucleotides are TGCGCCAGCAGCCCTAGCGGATCACACTACGAGCAGTACTTC. Translated: CASSPSGSHYEQYF.

V is TRBV18 and J is TRBJ1-1; D not certain. The CDR3 length is 12 residues. Between the trimmed V and J ends, which lost 6 bases and 1 base, there was a span of 6 bases. Germline lookup yields CDR1 KGHSH and CDR2 LQKENI. For the CDR3, the DNA is TGTGCCAGCTCCCCCGAGAACACTGAAGCTTTCTTT. Translation gives CASSPENTEAFF.

The V call is TRBV7-9, the J call TRBJ1-5, with D perhaps TRBD1 (5 bases). The germline V and J ends were trimmed by 5 bases and 5 bases, with 19 bases remaining between them. Germline CDR1 SEHNR, CDR2 FQNEAQ (reference sequence). The CDR3 contains 16 residues. This chain's CDR3 is CASSPTSWGGDQPQHF. The DNA of the CDR3 is TGTGCCAGCAGCCCAACGAGTTGGGGGGGAGATCAGCCCCAGCATTTT.

The chain has TRBV5-6 and TRBJ2-1, with D unresolved. Trimming cost V 3 bases and J 9 bases, with 13 bases left between them. This CDR3 spans 13 amino acids. Germline V gene data show CDR1 as SGHDT and CDR2 as YYEEEE. CDR3: CASSSARWGEQFF. In nucleotides, the CDR3 is TGTGCCAGCAGCTCGGCACGGTGGGGTGAGCAGTTCTTC.

The chain has TRBV18 and TRBJ2-7; tentatively, D is TRBD2 (6 bases). Germline loops: CDR1 KGHSH, CDR2 LQKENI. V was trimmed by 3 bases and J by 6 bases, leaving 18 bases between them. The CDR3 loop spans 15 amino acids. The CDR3 loop is CASSPQLAGSGEQYF. CDR3 bases: TGTGCCAGCTCACCTCAACTAGCAGGATCCGGCGAGCAGTACTTC.

This sequence joins TRBV7-8 and TRBJ2-7, with 7 bases lining up with TRBD1. Germline V gives CDR1 SGHVS, CDR2 FQNEAQ. This CDR3 is built from 13 residues. The V and J ends lost 9 bases and 4 bases, in that order; junction bases with no gene match: 9. CDR3 protein: CASTDRDRYEQYF. DNA of the CDR3: TGTGCCAGTACCGACAGGGACCGTTACGAGCAGTACTTC.

This sequence joins TRBV4-2 and TRBJ2-7, with D possibly TRBD1 on 6 matching bases. Germline V gene lookup returns CDR1 LGHNA and CDR2 YNFKEQ. Trimming stripped 0 bases from V and 2 bases from J, with 14 bases between. This CDR3 has 16 residues. The CDR3 region is CASSQERDIYTYEQYF. In DNA form, the CDR3 reads TGTGCCAGCAGCCAAGAACGGGACATATATACCTACGAGCAGTACTTC.

The gene calls are TRBV15 and TRBJ1-2; D call uncertain. V was pared by 0 bases and J by 8 bases, with 7 bases between. CDR3 length equals 12 residues. Germline loops: CDR1 LNHNV, CDR2 YYDKDF (reference sequence). The CDR3 reads CATSRDTRGYTF. In nucleotides, the CDR3 is TGTGCCACCAGCAGAGATACGCGCGGCTACACCTTC.

The chain carries TRBV4-1 and TRBJ1-1; TRBD1 matches at 11 bases. Trimming took 5 bases from V and 1 from J; bases not matched to a gene: 9. The germline V gene encodes CDR1 MGHRA and CDR2 YSYEKL. There are 17 residues in the CDR3. The DNA for the CDR3 is TGCGCCAGCAGCGATTGGGACAGGGGGTTGGGGAACACTGAAGCTTTCTTT. Its protein product is CASSDWDRGLGNTEAFF.

There are a few counts of this clone. V usage is TRBV29-1 and J usage is TRBJ2-3; D gene unclear. V was shortened by 6 bases and J by 1 base, with 17 bases between the two germline ends. Germline CDR1 and CDR2: SQVTM and ANQGSEA. The CDR3 extends over 15 amino acids. CDR3 amino acids: CSVNPDESGTDTQYF. CDR3 nucleotides: TGCAGCGTCAACCCAGATGAATCCGGCACAGATACGCAGTATTTT.

The rearrangement uses TRBV6-5 and TRBJ2-7, with TRBD2 as a possible D gene (5 bases). CDR1 and CDR2 (germline): MNHEY, SVGAGI. Trimming removed 8 bases at V and 0 bases at J, with 17 bases between. This CDR3 region has 15 residues. This CDR3 reads CASEPSGKSSYEQYF. CDR3 DNA: TGTGCCAGCGAGCCCTCGGGGAAGAGCTCCTACGAGCAGTACTTC.

The chain couples TRBV18 to TRBJ2-7, with D perhaps matching TRBD2 (6 bases). Trimming pared 6 bases from V and 0 bases from J, leaving 15 bases between. Germline V gene sequence: CDR1 KGHSH, CDR2 LQKENI. The CDR3 extends over 15 amino acids. The CDR3 region is CASSPMTGLSYEQYF. CDR3 DNA sequence: TGTGCCAGCTCCCCTATGACGGGACTCTCCTACGAGCAGTACTTC.

This clone was observed a handful of times. The rearrangement uses TRBV2 and TRBJ2-7, with 7 bases identical to TRBD2. The CDR3 spans 15 residues. Per germline, CDR1 SNHLY and CDR2 FYNNEI. V shed 6 bases, J shed 0 bases, and the junction held 8 bases outside the gene matches. For the CDR3, the DNA is TGTGCCAGCAGCCCCATGGGGGGGAGCTCCTACGAGCAGTACTTC. Its protein is CASSPMGGSSYEQYF.